These 7 T cell receptor beta chains share one sample of origin, sequenced in a study of molecular identifiers for immune sequencing clone quantification. TCRdb redid the calling of the PCR reads with MiXCR, one entry per CDR3 protein. The data contain 9,500 to 15,000 distinct CDR3 sequences, 15% to 20% of them singletons. The sequencing sample was made of naive CD8+ T cells from blood, with Jurkat cell RNA spiked in. Subset: FACS-sorted CD8+CD4-CCR7+CD45RA+ naive T cells. These receptor sequences come from a human donor in good health. Some libraries in this study had Jurkat cell RNA spiked in.

The table lists this clonotype with many counts. The chain employs TRBV12-3 or TRBV12-4 and TRBJ1-5; D not certain. The CDR3 is 16 amino acids. Trimming pared 5 bases from V and 11 bases from J, leaving 25 bases between. CDR3 coding DNA: TGTGCCAGCAGTCCGATGGAGAGCGGACCGCGTGGGACCCAGCATTTT. This translates into CASSPMESGPRGTQHF.

This clonotype was counted ten times or more. V gene TRBV7-9 combines with J gene TRBJ1-1; tentative D call: TRBD1 (5 bases). CDR1 and CDR2 (germline): SEHNR, FQNEAQ (reference sequence). V lost 3 bases and J lost 1, with 12 bases in between. The CDR3 extends over 15 amino acids. The CDR3, as DNA: TGTGCCAGCAGCTTTCCTTGGGACCCGAACACTGAAGCTTTCTTT. This encodes CASSFPWDPNTEAFF.

The table lists this clonotype with a few counts. A much larger clone is a single base away; this may be a read error. The genes are TRBV20-1 and TRBJ1-1; no clear D. Germline V gives CDR1 DFQATT, CDR2 SNEGSKA (reference sequence). The CDR3 runs to 11 residues. The CDR3 spells CGAMSGAEAFF. Here the CDR3 DNA reads TGCGGTGCTATGTCTGGGGCTGAAGCTTTCTTT.

This clonotype is medium-sized (0.01 to 0.1%) within its sample. The gene calls are TRBV28 and TRBJ1-6; TRBD1 might be the D (6 bases). The CDR3 has 19 amino acids. V lost 2 bases to trimming and J lost 6 bases, with 23 bases between them. The V gene's germline CDR1 is MDHEN and CDR2 SYDVKM. The CDR3 spells CASSLGAGDRPFGNSPLHF. The CDR3 bases are TGTGCCAGCAGTTTAGGAGCAGGGGACCGACCATTCGGTAATTCACCCCTCCACTTT.

This clonotype has more than one count but fewer than ten. A read error may be the cause here, since a much bigger clone is one base away. This sequence joins TRBV24-1 and TRBJ2-1; D might be TRBD2 (5 bases). The CDR3 covers 15 residues. Germline CDR1 and CDR2: KGHDR and SFDVKD. Trimming cost V 7 bases and J 0 bases, with 12 bases left between them. As DNA, the CDR3 is TGTGCCACCAGAGAAAGGAGGACCTCCTACAATGAGCAGTTCTTC. Encoded protein: CATRERRTSYNEQFF.

This clonotype is judged medium-sized. V gene TRBV13 combines with J gene TRBJ2-3; D is possibly TRBD2 (5 bases). CDR1 is PRHDT, CDR2 FYEKMQ, per germline (reference sequence). The V gene lost 1 base and the J gene lost 2 bases, with 16 bases spanning the gap. The CDR3 is 17 residues long. CDR3 sequence reads: CASSLVGGSPTTDTQYF. The CDR3 bases are TGTGCCAGCAGCTTAGTAGGTGGGAGCCCGACCACAGATACGCAGTATTTT.

This clonotype rates as medium-sized. The junction and the germline gene differ at one end; a read error may be behind it. This rearrangement joins TRBV12-3 or TRBV12-4 to TRBJ1-5; D uncertain. The CDR3 contains 14 residues. The CDR3 loop reads CASSFSWGNQPQHF. The CDR3 region has the DNA TGCGCCAGCAGCTTTTCATGGGGAAATCAGCCCCAGCATTTT.